The 18 T cell receptor beta chains below were found in one sample sequenced in a study of T cells in Graves' hyperthyroidism and ophthalmopathy. Researchers amplified the TCR beta CDR3 regions from RNA transcripts. First-round RT-PCR of the TCR CDR3 relied on the HTBI primer set. One entry per CDR3 protein, called by TCRdb with MiXCR from the multiplex PCR reads. The sample lists 300,000 to 350,000 distinct CDR3 sequences, about 15% occurring once. The material sequenced was blood. These receptors originate from a woman under 40 with Graves' hyperthyroidism.

This clonotype occurred many times. This chain uses TRBV29-1 with TRBJ2-7; 8 bases line up with TRBD1. With 7 bases clipped from V and 4 bases from J, the junction kept 6 bases outside the gene matches. The CDR3 runs 12 residues. Germline CDR1 is SQVTM and CDR2 is ANQGSEA. The CDR3 sequence is CSAGTGSYEQYF. Here the CDR3 DNA reads TGCAGCGCCGGGACAGGAAGTTACGAGCAGTACTTC.

In its sample, this clonotype was seen many times. The chain links TRBV2 to TRBJ1-6, with D hard to call. Looked up from germline, CDR1 is SNHLY and CDR2 is FYNNEI. The V and J ends lost 3 bases and 9 bases respectively, with 3 bases between them. The CDR3 spans 11 residues. The CDR3 sequence: CASSEGSPLHF. The DNA for the CDR3 is TGTGCCAGCAGTGAGGGTTCACCCCTCCACTTT.

This clonotype was found many times. This chain links TRBV28 with TRBJ2-7; 7 bases agree with TRBD2. This CDR3 spans 14 amino acids. CDR1 is MDHEN, CDR2 SYDVKM, per germline. Germline trimming cut 3 bases from V and 3 bases from J; bases unmatched to any gene: 5. The DNA for the CDR3 is TGTGCCAGCAGTTTTCGGCTAGCGGTCTACGAGCAGTACTTC. Translated: CASSFRLAVYEQYF. The entire variable domain, with the rest obtained from reference TRBV28 and TRBJ2-7, is as follows: DVKVTQSSRYLVKRTGEKVFLECVQDMDHENMFWYRQDPGLGLRLIYFSYDVKMKEKGDIPEGYSVSREKKERFSLILESASTNQTSMYLCASSFRLAVYEQYFGPGTRLTVT.

The chain carries TRBV13 and TRBJ2-1; 11 bases match TRBD2. Germline V lookup: CDR1 PRHDT, CDR2 FYEKMQ (reference sequence). The CDR3 is made up of 16 amino acids. The V segment lost 5 bases and the J segment 4 bases; nucleotides outside the gene matches: 7. The CDR3 region is CASSIIAGGPYNEQFF. DNA of the CDR3: TGTGCCAGCAGCATTATAGCGGGAGGGCCTTACAATGAGCAGTTCTTC.

This clonotype was seen many times. V usage is TRBV6-2 or TRBV6-3 and J usage is TRBJ1-5; maybe TRBD1 (5 bases). The ends were cut back, 7 bases at V and 3 bases at J, with 7 bases in the middle. The CDR3 is made up of 12 amino acids. CDR1 MNHEY and CDR2 SVGEGT come from the germline V gene. CDR3 protein: CASTRVNQPQHF. CDR3 DNA: TGTGCCAGCACCAGGGTCAATCAGCCCCAGCATTTT.

This CDR3 reads CASSPDRGYETQYF. The DNA of the CDR3 is TGTGCCAGTAGCCCGGACAGGGGTTATGAGACCCAGTACTTC. This sequence joins TRBV19 and TRBJ2-5; 9 bases are shared with TRBD1. Looked up from germline, CDR1 is LNHDA and CDR2 is SQIVND (reference sequence). The ends lost 6 bases at V and 5 bases at J; junction bases unmatched: 7. This CDR3 comprises 14 residues.

In this sample, this clonotype turned up many times. The chain links TRBV6-1 to TRBJ1-1, with D hard to call. From germline, CDR1 is MNHNS and CDR2 SASEGT. The CDR3 is made up of 16 amino acids. Trimming pared 2 bases from V and 11 bases from J, leaving 24 bases between. The CDR3 DNA follows: TGTGCCAGCAGTGAATTTCCAGAAGGGCCATCAAATGAGGCTTTCTTT. It codes for CASSEFPEGPSNEAFF.

This clonotype was seen at least ten times. V gene TRBV28 combines with J gene TRBJ2-7; 7 nucleotides match TRBD1. This CDR3 contains 15 residues. J gave up 3 bases and V 9 bases, and 14 bases lay outside the gene matches. CDR1 is MDHEN and CDR2 is SYDVKM in the germline V gene. The CDR3 sequence is CASQGTARNYYEQYF. CDR3 sequence (DNA): TGTGCCAGTCAAGGGACAGCCAGGAACTACTACGAGCAGTACTTC.

This clonotype was recorded a few times. The gene calls are TRBV29-1 and TRBJ2-3, with a tentative D call TRBD2 (5 bases). The V gene lost 5 bases and the J gene lost 0 bases, with 6 bases spanning the gap. There are 12 residues in the CDR3. In germline, CDR1 is SQVTM, CDR2 ANQGSEA. The chain's CDR3 is CSVRTSTDTQYF. The CDR3 DNA sequence: TGCAGCGTTAGGACTAGCACAGATACGCAGTATTTT.

The sample holds a few counts of this clonotype. J is TRBJ1-3 and V is TRBV11-2, with TRBD1 matching 7 bases. Germline V CDR1 and CDR2: SGHAT, FQNNGV. V shed 0 bases and J 0 bases; nucleotides not matched to a gene: 8. The CDR3 contains 18 residues. Here the CDR3 reads CASSLEVGQVYSGNTIYF. CDR3 in DNA: TGTGCCAGCAGCTTAGAGGTTGGACAGGTATACTCTGGAAACACCATATATTTT. The full variable domain, rest sourced from reference TRBV11-2 and TRBJ1-3, is EAGVAQSPRYKIIEKRQSVAFWCNPISGHATLYWYQQILGQGPKLLIQFQNNGVVDDSQLPKDRFSAERLKGVDSTLKIQPAKLEDSAVYLCASSLEVGQVYSGNTIYFGEGSWLTVV.

This clonotype was observed many times. This sequence joins TRBV29-1 and TRBJ1-2, with D perhaps matching TRBD1 (5 bases). The CDR3 extends over 14 amino acids. CDR1 SQVTM and CDR2 ANQGSEA come from the germline V gene. V shed 2 bases and J shed 0 bases, with 10 bases lying between them. The CDR3 DNA reads TGCAGCGTTGAAAGGGACCAAACTAACTATGGCTACACCTTC. This translates into CSVERDQTNYGYTF.

This clonotype showed up many times. The chain recombines TRBV28 with TRBJ2-1; D might be TRBD2 (5 bases). V dropped 4 bases and J dropped 10 bases, with 11 bases sitting between them. The V gene's germline CDR1 is MDHEN and CDR2 SYDVKM. The CDR3 has 12 residues. The CDR3 bases are TGTGCCAGCAGTTCGACTACTTCGGAGCAGTTCTTC. Its translation is CASSSTTSEQFF.

This clonotype occurred many times. The chain is built from TRBV7-9 and TRBJ1-6; tentatively, D is TRBD1 (5 bases). Germline V gives CDR1 SEHNR, CDR2 FQNEAQ (reference sequence). The CDR3 runs 16 residues. V lost 3 bases to trimming and J lost 10 bases, with 19 bases between them. This CDR3 is CASSLLHRGRESPLHF. The CDR3 DNA follows: TGTGCCAGCAGCTTGCTACACCGGGGCAGGGAGTCACCCCTCCACTTT.

This clonotype was recorded many times. This sequence joins TRBV30 and TRBJ2-7; 7 bases map to TRBD1. J lost 8 bases, V lost 7 bases, and 17 bases had no gene match. Germline V gene lookup returns CDR1 GTSNPN and CDR2 SVGIG (reference sequence). The CDR3 runs to 14 residues. The CDR3 region is CAFARSTGEGKQYF. As DNA, the CDR3 is TGTGCCTTTGCGCGTAGCACAGGGGAAGGCAAGCAGTACTTC. Combining the CDR3 with reference TRBV30 and TRBJ2-7 gives the whole variable domain SQTIHQWPATLVQPVGSPLSLECTVEGTSNPNLYWYRQAAGRGLQLLFYSVGIGQISSEVPQNLSASRPQDRQFILSSKKLLLSDSGFYLCAFARSTGEGKQYFGPGTRLTVT.

This clonotype was seen many times. The chain employs TRBV27 and TRBJ1-1; TRBD1 is a possible D gene (6 bases). Trimming took off 6 bases at V and 0 bases at J, with 11 bases between the two ends. The CDR3 has 14 amino acids. CDR1 is MNHEY, CDR2 SMNVEV, per germline (reference sequence). CDR3 amino acids: CASSLWGLNTEAFF. CDR3 in DNA: TGTGCCAGCAGCCTTTGGGGGCTGAACACTGAAGCTTTCTTT.

This clonotype was detected ten times or more. The rearrangement links TRBV29-1 to TRBJ2-1; 7 bases are shared with TRBD2. The CDR3 is 13 amino acids. V shed 7 bases, J shed 7 bases, and the junction held 10 bases outside the gene matches. The germline V gene encodes CDR1 SQVTM and CDR2 ANQGSEA. This chain's CDR3 is CSAPGLSGNEQFF. For the CDR3, the DNA is TGCAGCGCGCCGGGACTAAGCGGGAATGAGCAGTTCTTC.

V gene TRBV4-1 combines with J gene TRBJ1-6; D remains unclear. Deletions cut 0 bases from V and 13 bases from J, with 19 bases between. The germline CDR1 and CDR2 sequences are MGHRA and YSYEKL. The CDR3 length is 16 residues. The CDR3 sequence: CASSQDSNSPLFPLHF. The CDR3 coding sequence is TGCGCCAGCAGCCAAGATAGTAACAGTCCCCTATTTCCCCTCCACTTT.

In this sample, this clonotype turned up many times. The chain has TRBV6-1 and TRBJ1-2; D remains unclear. V gave up 5 bases and J gave up 12 bases, with 10 bases separating them. The CDR3 spans 10 residues. Germline V CDR1 and CDR2: MNHNS, SASEGT. CDR3 in amino acids: CASSIVLNTF. Written as DNA, the CDR3 is TGTGCCAGCAGTATTGTGCTGAACACCTTC.